These 12 T cell receptor beta chains were all obtained from the same sample, sequenced in a study of T cell responses to AZD1222 COVID-19 vaccine. Repertoires were generated with immunoSEQ multiplex PCR, while TCRdb's copy carries only in-frame clones and drops some. Seen here are 75,000 to 100,000 clones, 70% to 90% observed once, and the top ten hold 2.8%. Sequencing used peripheral blood, obtained on day 0 of AZD1222 vaccination. These receptors were taken from an adult in good health.

This clone was seen a handful of times. The CDR3: CASSAVRARETQYF. CDR3 nucleotide sequence: TGTGCCAGCAGCGCGGTGCGGGCGAGGGAGACCCAGTACTTC. J is TRBJ2-5 and V is TRBV7-2, with D perhaps matching TRBD2 (5 bases). CDR1 is SGHTA and CDR2 is FQGNSA in the germline V gene. The ends were cut back, 5 bases at V and 5 bases at J, with 15 bases in the middle. CDR3 length: 14 amino acids.

The chain has TRBV28 and TRBJ1-4; no clear D. The germline V and J ends were trimmed by 3 bases and 0 bases, with 11 bases remaining between them. There are 16 residues in the CDR3. The germline V gene encodes CDR1 MDHEN and CDR2 SYDVKM. In DNA, the CDR3 is TGTGCCAGCAGTTTCTCAAGGGCAACAACTAATGAAAAACTGTTTTTT. Encoded protein: CASSFSRATTNEKLFF. Using reference TRBV28 and TRBJ1-4 for the parts outside the CDR3, the full variable domain is DVKVTQSSRYLVKRTGEKVFLECVQDMDHENMFWYRQDPGLGLRLIYFSYDVKMKEKGDIPEGYSVSREKKERFSLILESASTNQTSMYLCASSFSRATTNEKLFFGSGTQLSVL.

This clone has only one observation. The chain carries TRBV28 and TRBJ1-3; 8 bases agree with TRBD1. Looked up from germline, CDR1 is MDHEN and CDR2 is SYDVKM. Germline trimming cut 5 bases from V and 0 bases from J; bases unmatched to any gene: 6. The CDR3 runs 16 residues. CDR3 loop: CASSRDRQTSGNTIYF. The DNA for the CDR3 is TGTGCCAGCAGTCGGGACAGGCAAACCTCTGGAAACACCATATATTTT. Filled out from reference TRBV28 and TRBJ1-3, the complete variable domain reads DVKVTQSSRYLVKRTGEKVFLECVQDMDHENMFWYRQDPGLGLRLIYFSYDVKMKEKGDIPEGYSVSREKKERFSLILESASTNQTSMYLCASSRDRQTSGNTIYFGEGSWLTVV.

This chain links TRBV3-1 (or the pseudogene TRBV3-2) with TRBJ1-3; D is undetermined. Trimming cost V 0 bases and J 4 bases, with 22 bases left between them. The CDR3 has 19 amino acids. In germline, CDR1 is LGHDT, CDR2 YNNKEL (reference sequence). The CDR3 is CASSQDRNPRLRSGNTIYF. For the CDR3, the DNA is TGTGCCAGCAGCCAAGATCGAAACCCCAGGCTACGGTCCGGAAACACCATATATTTT.

The chain combines TRBV30 with TRBJ1-5; 7 bases are a match to TRBD1. Per germline, CDR1 GTSNPN and CDR2 SVGIG (reference sequence). The length of the CDR3 is 14 residues. Germline trimming cut 3 bases from V and 1 base from J; bases unmatched to any gene: 3. The CDR3 DNA follows: TGTGCCTGGAGGGCCAGGGGGAGCAATCAGCCCCAGCATTTT. Translation gives CAWRARGSNQPQHF.

The chain carries TRBV6-4 and TRBJ1-2; D possibly corresponds to TRBD1 (6 bases). The CDR3 length is 12 residues. CDR1 is MRHNA and CDR2 is SNTAGT in the germline V gene. The V and J ends lost 11 bases and 6 bases respectively, with 16 bases between them. CDR3 loop: CAGQGGDNGYTF. The CDR3 DNA reads TGTGCCGGTCAAGGGGGAGACAATGGCTACACCTTC.

This rearrangement joins TRBV5-1 to TRBJ2-7; no clear D gene. Per the germline V gene, CDR1 is SGHRS and CDR2 is YFSETQ. The V end was cut by 7 bases, the J end by 2 bases, with 10 bases between. CDR3 length: 12 amino acids. CDR3 in amino acids: CASLIGAYEQYF. The CDR3 nucleotides read TGCGCCAGCTTAATCGGCGCCTACGAGCAGTACTTC. Full variable domain (rest looked up from reference TRBV5-1 and TRBJ2-7): KAGVTQTPRYLIKTRGQQVTLSCSPISGHRSVSWYQQTPGQGLQFLFEYFSETQRNKGNFPGRFSGRQFSNSRSEMNVSTLELGDSALYLCASLIGAYEQYFGPGTRLTVT.

To note about this clone: Germline and junction disagree at one end, which may indicate a read error. The genes are TRBV7-7 and TRBJ2-5; no firm D call. Germline V lookup: CDR1 SSHAT, CDR2 FNYEAQ (reference sequence). This CDR3 has 15 amino acids. The CDR3 DNA reads TGTGCTAGCAGCCCCGATTTTAGTGTGAAAGGGACCCAGTACTTC. Translating it yields CASSPDFSVKGTQYF.

The V and J genes are TRBV7-9 and TRBJ1-6, with D unclear. V shed 1 base and J shed 5 bases, with 9 bases lying between them. The germline V gene has CDR1 SEHNR and CDR2 FQNEAQ (reference sequence). The CDR3 is made up of 15 amino acids. The CDR3 DNA follows: TGTGCCAGCAGCTTAGGAGGTCGGGATAATTCACCCCTCCACTTT. Its translation is CASSLGGRDNSPLHF.

This clone is a singleton in its sample. V is TRBV19 and J is TRBJ2-5; TRBD2 agrees at 14 bases. V lost 5 bases to trimming and J lost 3 bases; unmatched junction nucleotides: 14. Germline V CDR1 and CDR2: LNHDA, SQIVND (reference sequence). The CDR3 length is 19 residues. CDR3 region: CASSRISGTSGGIKETQYF. Written as DNA, the CDR3 is TGTGCCAGTAGTCGGATTTCCGGGACTAGCGGGGGCATTAAAGAGACCCAGTACTTC.

A single count supports this clone. The chain joins TRBV11-3 to TRBJ2-3; 8 bases align to TRBD2. V was clipped by 0 bases and J by 8 bases; unmatched bases: 10. Germline V gene data show CDR1 as SGHNT and CDR2 as YENEEA. The CDR3 is 16 amino acids. Here the CDR3 reads CASSLDPTGGPGTQYF. CDR3 nucleotide sequence: TGTGCCAGCAGCTTAGATCCAACGGGGGGGCCCGGTACGCAGTATTTT.

This chain joins TRBV3-1 (or the pseudogene TRBV3-2) and TRBJ2-3; 7 nucleotides align to TRBD1. Germline lookup yields CDR1 LGHDT and CDR2 YNNKEL (reference sequence). The trim removed 4 bases at V and 4 bases at J, leaving 2 bases unmatched. The CDR3 is 13 residues long. This CDR3 reads CASSRDSPDTQYF. CDR3 DNA: TGTGCCAGCAGCCGGGACAGCCCAGATACGCAGTATTTT.